Shown below are 31 T cell receptor beta chains from a single sample sequenced in a study of sequential checkpoint blockade in melanoma (dated by TCRdb to the late 2010s). The library was prepared using the immunoSEQ multiplex PCR assay. The table comes from immuneACCESS by way of TCRdb, which keeps in-frame sequences with V and J called. Part of the clones is missing from these tables; in studies checked, under half for an unresolved V gene and the rest for unknown reasons. This sample comprises some 25,000 clones, roughly 80% of them detected only once. Roughly 15% of the sample comes from the top ten. The sample's treatment or condition, from its label and the paper: randomized to nivolumab then ipilimumab (arm A) or the reverse (arm B). This specimen consisted of CD8+ T cells sorted from blood (inferred from file names), obtained from a patient given nivolumab and ipilimumab in sequence. The receptors derive from a human donor with melanoma.

CDR3 nucleotide sequence: TGTGCCAGCAGCGGAGGGACAGGGGGCATGAATGAGCAGTTCTTC. Translated, it gives CASSGGTGGMNEQFF. The gene calls are TRBV9 and TRBJ2-1, with 12 bases lining up with TRBD1. The J segment lost 7 bases and the V segment lost 3 bases, leaving 5 bases of the junction unmatched. The CDR3 contains 15 residues. Per the germline V gene, CDR1 is SGDLS and CDR2 is YYNGEE.

The V call is TRBV2, the J call TRBJ2-1, with a tentative D call TRBD2 (6 bases). This CDR3 is 14 amino acids long. In germline, CDR1 is SNHLY, CDR2 FYNNEI. The V and J ends lost 5 bases and 2 bases respectively, with 10 bases between them. The chain's CDR3 is CASSSGRTYNEQFF. The DNA of the CDR3 is TGTGCCAGCAGTTCAGGGAGGACCTACAATGAGCAGTTCTTC.

This clone has only one observation. The V call is TRBV4-1, the J call TRBJ2-1, with 12 bases matching TRBD2. CDR3 length: 18 residues. Germline assignment: CDR1 MGHRA and CDR2 YSYEKL. Trimming at V came to 4 bases and at J to 0 bases, leaving 7 bases not matched to a gene. DNA of the CDR3: TGCGCCAGCAGCCTCCGACTAGCGGGGGCAACCTCCTACAATGAGCAGTTCTTC. This gives the protein CASSLRLAGATSYNEQFF.

CDR3 sequence reads: CASSSSSPTGVSTDTQYF. DNA of the CDR3: TGTGCCAGCAGTTCCTCCTCCCCGACAGGGGTGAGCACAGATACGCAGTATTTT. The V call is TRBV28, the J call TRBJ2-3; 8 bases line up with TRBD1. CDR3 size: 18 residues. The V and J ends lost 4 bases and 0 bases, in that order; junction bases with no gene match: 12. Germline CDR1 MDHEN, CDR2 SYDVKM.

Notes on this clone: This same CDR3 is encoded by further DNA sequences in the sample. The chain combines TRBV15 with TRBJ1-2; D is unresolved. V was shortened by 3 bases and J by 1 base, with 18 bases between the two germline ends. CDR1 and CDR2 from the germline V gene are LNHNV and YYDKDF (reference sequence). CDR3 length equals 17 residues. DNA of the CDR3: TGTGCCACCAGCAGCTCCGTGGCCATCCTTAATAACTATGGCTACACCTTC. Translating it yields CATSSSVAILNNYGYTF.

Regarding this clone: The junction differs from germline at one of its ends, possibly a read error. This rearrangement joins TRBV11-2 to TRBJ1-2; D may be TRBD1 (5 bases). This CDR3 has 15 residues. CDR1 is SGHAT, CDR2 FQNNGV, per germline. The CDR3 here is CASSQDLRVRYGYTF. Written as DNA, the CDR3 is TGCGCCAGCAGCCAAGACCTCAGGGTGAGGTATGGCTACACCTTC.

The chain combines TRBV7-8 with TRBJ1-6; TRBD1 is a possible D gene (5 bases). CDR3 length equals 13 residues. V lost 2 bases and J lost 14, with 13 bases in between. CDR1 SGHVS and CDR2 FQNEAQ come from the germline V gene. CDR3: CASSLFGVDTLHF. CDR3 coding DNA: TGTGCCAGCAGCTTATTTGGGGTGGACACCCTCCACTTT. The complete variable domain, with remaining parts taken from reference TRBV7-8 and TRBJ1-6, reads GAGVSQSPRYKVAKRGQDVALRCDPISGHVSLFWYQQALGQGPEFLTYFQNEAQLDKSGLPSDRFFAERPEGSVSTLKIQRTQQEDSAVYLCASSLFGVDTLHFGNGTRLTVT.

The CDR3 DNA reads as TGTGCCAGCACCCTTAGCGGGGGCCGGGATACGCAGTATTTT. It codes for CASTLSGGRDTQYF. The V and J genes are TRBV6-1 and TRBJ2-3, with 9 bases that match TRBD2. In germline, CDR1 is MNHNS, CDR2 SASEGT. The trim removed 7 bases at V and 6 bases at J, leaving 8 bases unmatched. The CDR3 is 14 residues long.

This chain uses TRBV28 with TRBJ2-1; the match to TRBD2 covers 12 bases. The V gene's germline CDR1 is MDHEN and CDR2 SYDVKM. V gave up 1 base and J gave up 5 bases; unmatched junction bases: 9. The CDR3 has 18 amino acids. The DNA of the CDR3 is TGTGCCAGCAGTTTATCGCCTAGCGGGGGGGCCAGTCACAATGAGCAGTTCTTC. Translation: CASSLSPSGGASHNEQFF.

The chain is built from TRBV4-3 and TRBJ2-5; 7 bases are a match to TRBD1. Germline V lookup: CDR1 LGHNA, CDR2 YSLEER. The J segment lost 1 base and the V segment lost 3 bases, leaving 8 bases of the junction unmatched. The CDR3 has 16 amino acids. The CDR3 protein is CASSHGTGTVQETQYF. As DNA, the CDR3 is TGCGCCAGCAGCCACGGTACCGGGACAGTCCAAGAGACCCAGTACTTC.

In this sample, this clone turned up a few times. The chain uses TRBV4-1 and TRBJ1-6; D is undetermined. The ends were cut back, 2 bases at V and 7 bases at J, with 6 bases in the middle. Germline V gene sequence: CDR1 MGHRA, CDR2 YSYEKL. The CDR3 totals 13 residues. The DNA for the CDR3 is TGCGCCAGCAGCCAATCGACAAATTCACCCCTCCACTTT. Residues: CASSQSTNSPLHF.

This clone was picked up a small number of times. The same CDR3 can be traced to other DNA sequences in this sample. The rearrangement links TRBV5-1 to TRBJ1-1, with 7 bases that match TRBD1. In germline, CDR1 is SGHRS, CDR2 YFSETQ. Germline trimming cut 5 bases from V and 4 bases from J; bases unmatched to any gene: 5. This CDR3 spans 13 amino acids. DNA for the CDR3: TGCGCCAGCAGGGGAGAGGGGGCCACTGAAGCTTTCTTT. It is translated as CASRGEGATEAFF.

The chain couples TRBV6-1 to TRBJ2-7, with a weak D call TRBD2 (5 bases). V was clipped by 6 bases and J by 3 bases, with 15 bases between them. The CDR3 is 14 amino acids. Germline assignment: CDR1 MNHNS and CDR2 SASEGT. CDR3 nucleotide sequence: TGTGCCAGCAGCCCCCGGACGGAGGACTACGAGCAGTACTTC. This codes for CASSPRTEDYEQYF.

The chain employs TRBV9 and TRBJ2-7; 7 positions agree with TRBD2. The CDR3 runs to 14 residues. Germline-derived CDR1 and CDR2 are SGDLS and YYNGEE. V shed 7 bases and J 0 bases; nucleotides not matched to a gene: 7. The CDR3 DNA is TGTGCCAGCTCCGGGGAGGGGAACTCCTACGAGCAGTACTTC. This sequence encodes CASSGEGNSYEQYF.

The chain links TRBV5-4 to TRBJ2-4; 12 positions match TRBD2. V shed 0 bases, J shed 7 bases, and the junction held 14 bases outside the gene matches. The germline V gene has CDR1 SGHNT and CDR2 YYREEE (reference sequence). The CDR3 is 19 amino acids. The chain's CDR3 is CASSLVGADLAGGRNIQYF. CDR3 sequence (DNA): TGTGCCAGCAGCTTGGTTGGGGCGGATCTAGCGGGGGGGCGGAACATTCAGTACTTC.

The chain is built from TRBV5-6 and TRBJ2-7; 10 nucleotides agree with TRBD1. Germline CDR1 reads SGHDT; CDR2 reads YYEEEE. The CDR3 totals 13 residues. V was pared by 4 bases and J by 8 bases, with 6 bases of the junction left unmatched. CDR3 protein: CASSKDRGRKQYF. The CDR3 DNA is TGTGCCAGCAGCAAGGACAGGGGGAGGAAGCAGTACTTC.

This clone has a single count. The gene calls are TRBV7-6 and TRBJ2-2; 8 bases align to TRBD1. CDR1 is SGHVS and CDR2 is FNYEAQ in the germline V gene. Trimming at V came to 2 bases and at J to 4 bases, leaving 12 bases not matched to a gene. This CDR3 contains 18 residues. The DNA for the CDR3 is TGTGCCAGCAGCTTAAGGGCTGGCGGGACAGGACTCACCGGGGAGCTGTTTTTT. Encoded protein: CASSLRAGGTGLTGELFF.

This clone was counted a few times. The rearrangement links TRBV4-1 to TRBJ1-2; possibly TRBD1 for D (6 bases). Germline V gene data show CDR1 as MGHRA and CDR2 as YSYEKL. CDR3 size: 15 residues. V was cut by 2 bases and J by 6 bases, with 16 bases left in between. This CDR3 is CASSQTPGQLNGYTF. The CDR3, as DNA: TGCGCCAGCAGCCAAACCCCTGGACAGCTTAATGGCTACACCTTC.

The chain recombines TRBV4-1 with TRBJ2-1; D is possibly TRBD1 (7 bases). Germline V gives CDR1 MGHRA, CDR2 YSYEKL. V lost 4 bases and J 7 bases, leaving 14 bases between the germline ends. CDR3 length: 14 amino acids. The CDR3 here is CASSPGQAGNEQFF. CDR3 sequence (DNA): TGCGCCAGCAGCCCAGGACAGGCGGGGAATGAGCAGTTCTTC.

The chain combines TRBV6-5 with TRBJ2-1, with D possibly matching TRBD1 (5 bases). From germline, CDR1 is MNHEY and CDR2 SVGAGI. The CDR3 spans 13 residues. The germline V and J ends were trimmed by 8 bases and 6 bases, with 14 bases remaining between them. For the CDR3, the DNA is TGTGCCAGCCGGGCAGGGTACCCCAATGAGCAGTTCTTC. It translates to CASRAGYPNEQFF.

This clone came up a few times. The genes are TRBV25-1 and TRBJ2-1; D ambiguous. CDR1 and CDR2 (germline): MGHDK, SYGVNS. The CDR3 length is 11 residues. The V end lost 3 bases, the J end lost 7 bases, and 4 bases lay between the germline ends. The CDR3 protein is CASSDNNEQFF. CDR3 sequence (DNA): TGTGCCAGCAGTGACAATAATGAGCAGTTCTTC.

This chain joins TRBV14 and TRBJ1-1; a weak D match, TRBD1 (5 bases). In germline, CDR1 is SGHDN, CDR2 FVKESK. The CDR3 consists of 17 residues. V was clipped by 5 bases and J by 1 base, with 20 bases between them. CDR3 protein: CASSISGVTNRNTEAFF. CDR3 nucleotides: TGTGCCAGCAGCATTTCGGGGGTCACCAACAGGAACACTGAAGCTTTCTTT. Together with reference TRBV14 and TRBJ1-1, the CDR3 gives the full variable domain: EAGVTQFPSHSVIEKGQTVTLRCDPISGHDNLYWYRRVMGKEIKFLLHFVKESKQDESGMPNNRFLAERTGGTYSTLKVQPAELEDSGVYFCASSISGVTNRNTEAFFGQGTRLTVV.

The rearrangement uses TRBV5-1 and TRBJ2-2, with TRBD1 matching 7 bases. Germline V gene lookup returns CDR1 SGHRS and CDR2 YFSETQ. Losses at the gene ends were 5 bases for V and 6 bases for J; bases not matched to a gene: 13. The CDR3 spans 16 residues. The CDR3, as DNA: TGCGCCAGCAGACCACCCGGGACAGAGATCCCCGGGGAGCTGTTTTTT. Its protein is CASRPPGTEIPGELFF.

The chain is built from TRBV19 and TRBJ1-5; D not resolved. The V and J ends lost 5 bases and 6 bases respectively, with 11 bases between them. Germline CDR1 and CDR2: LNHDA and SQIVND (reference sequence). The CDR3 consists of 13 residues. The CDR3 DNA reads TGTGCCAGTAGTTCGTCGAGTATTCAGCCCCAGCATTTT. Amino acids: CASSSSSIQPQHF.

This clone was detected a few times. The junction departs from germline at one end; a sequencing error may be responsible. The chain is built from TRBV5-8 and TRBJ2-7; 10 nucleotides match TRBD1. In germline, CDR1 is SGHTS, CDR2 YDEGEE. The CDR3 runs to 15 residues. CDR3 loop: CASSQERTGGYEQYF. The CDR3, as DNA: TGCGCCAGCAGCCAAGAGAGGACAGGGGGTTACGAGCAGTACTTC.

This chain connects TRBV5-1 to TRBJ1-2; 8 nucleotides line up with TRBD1. The CDR3 covers 16 residues. Losses at the gene ends were 0 bases for V and 3 bases for J; bases not matched to a gene: 7. Germline V gene lookup returns CDR1 SGHRS and CDR2 YFSETQ. The CDR3 coding sequence is TGCGCCAGCAGCTTGGCGGTTCACAGGGGGGACTATGGCTACACCTTC. It is translated as CASSLAVHRGDYGYTF. Together with reference TRBV5-1 and TRBJ1-2, the CDR3 gives the full variable domain: KAGVTQTPRYLIKTRGQQVTLSCSPISGHRSVSWYQQTPGQGLQFLFEYFSETQRNKGNFPGRFSGRQFSNSRSEMNVSTLELGDSALYLCASSLAVHRGDYGYTFGSGTRLTVV.

The rearrangement uses TRBV9 and TRBJ2-3; 9 bases are a match to TRBD2. CDR3 length: 18 residues. Losses at the gene ends were 4 bases for V and 5 bases for J; bases not matched to a gene: 17. Germline V gives CDR1 SGDLS, CDR2 YYNGEE. CDR3 bases: TGTGCCAGCAGCTCCCCCGGCGGAGGTAGCGGGGGTGGAGATACGCAGTATTTT. Its protein product is CASSSPGGGSGGGDTQYF. The full variable domain, its missing parts supplied by reference TRBV9 and TRBJ2-3, is DSGVTQTPKHLITATGQRVTLRCSPRSGDLSVYWYQQSLDQGLQFLIQYYNGEERAKGNILERFSAQQFPDLHSELNLSSLELGDSALYFCASSSPGGGSGGGDTQYFGPGTRLTVL.

This rearrangement joins TRBV5-1 to TRBJ1-1; D is unclear. The V end was cut by 4 bases, the J end by 0 bases, with 13 bases between. CDR1 and CDR2 from the germline V gene are SGHRS and YFSETQ. The CDR3 has 15 amino acids. The CDR3 DNA follows: TGCGCCAGCAGCGTGTACAGTGATATGAACACTGAAGCTTTCTTT. Its translation is CASSVYSDMNTEAFF.

The V and J genes are TRBV7-9 and TRBJ2-5; D is possibly TRBD2 (5 bases). This CDR3 region has 17 residues. V lost 5 bases and J lost 2, with 21 bases in between. Germline lookup yields CDR1 SEHNR and CDR2 FQNEAQ (reference sequence). The CDR3 region has the DNA TGTGCCAGCAGCCCGATAGGAAGGGAGTTAAATCAAGAGACCCAGTACTTC. It yields the protein CASSPIGRELNQETQYF.

The CDR3 DNA reads as TGTGCCAGCAGCCTCCTGGAGCAGACCCAGTACTTC. Translated: CASSLLEQTQYF. The chain recombines TRBV13 with TRBJ2-5, with no clear D. The V end was cut by 5 bases, the J end by 6 bases, with 10 bases between. Germline assignment: CDR1 PRHDT and CDR2 FYEKMQ (reference sequence). The CDR3 extends over 12 amino acids.

The CDR3 bases are TGTGCCAGCAGCTTCATCTATGGCTACACCTTC. This translates into CASSFIYGYTF. The rearrangement links TRBV7-9 to TRBJ1-2, with D uncertain. CDR3 length: 11 residues. CDR1 is SEHNR and CDR2 is FQNEAQ in the germline V gene (reference sequence). Trimming removed 3 bases from V and 4 bases from J, with 3 bases in between.